This TCR beta chain originates from a study of shared clonotypes between healthy human individuals. Trimming removed 1 base from V and 0 bases from J, with 13 bases in between. This CDR3 has 17 amino acids. Germline V gives CDR1 PRHDT, CDR2 FYEKMQ (reference sequence). An assay was performed, and its level was deep. Every subset's genomic DNA went evenly onto several immunoSEQ plates. Measured with immunoSEQ multiplex PCR; TCRdb has only the in-frame clones, and not every one. The repertoire includes some 630,000 clones, roughly 96% of them detected once, and about 0.12% sits in the top ten. CD45RO-negative, CCR7-selected cells formed the naive CD8 fraction, which excluded terminally differentiated effector memory CD45RA+ cells. Every one of the donors was a Caucasian adult that lived in Nashville, Tennessee.

Sequencing was performed on naive CD8+ T cells sorted from blood. This TCR came from a woman in her 30s in good health. J is TRBJ2-1 and V is TRBV13; TRBD2 might be the D (5 bases). This CDR3 reads CASSLAMRTPSYNEQFF. Here the CDR3 DNA reads TGTGCCAGCAGCTTAGCTATGAGGACTCCCTCCTACAATGAGCAGTTCTTC.